This entry describes one T cell receptor beta chain. The data were obtained in a study of OX40 agonist ivuxolimab in advanced cancers. In germline, CDR1 is SNHLY, CDR2 FYNNEI. The V segment lost 6 bases and the J segment 2 bases; nucleotides outside the gene matches: 3. This CDR3 comprises 14 residues. The protocol was immunoSEQ multiplex PCR, while the TCRdb copy is restricted to in-frame clones and leaves out a portion. The table records tens of thousands of clones, 70% to 85% of them present only once. Material: CD4+ or CD8+ T cells sorted from blood, obtained in a trial of the OX40 agonist ivuxolimab. The chain links TRBV2 to TRBJ1-2; 10 bases map to TRBD1. The source is an adult with an advanced solid tumor such as melanoma, head and neck, liver or kidney cancer. CDR3 sequence reads: CASRPGQGNYGYTF. The CDR3 DNA sequence: TGTGCCAGCAGACCGGGACAGGGGAACTATGGCTACACCTTC.